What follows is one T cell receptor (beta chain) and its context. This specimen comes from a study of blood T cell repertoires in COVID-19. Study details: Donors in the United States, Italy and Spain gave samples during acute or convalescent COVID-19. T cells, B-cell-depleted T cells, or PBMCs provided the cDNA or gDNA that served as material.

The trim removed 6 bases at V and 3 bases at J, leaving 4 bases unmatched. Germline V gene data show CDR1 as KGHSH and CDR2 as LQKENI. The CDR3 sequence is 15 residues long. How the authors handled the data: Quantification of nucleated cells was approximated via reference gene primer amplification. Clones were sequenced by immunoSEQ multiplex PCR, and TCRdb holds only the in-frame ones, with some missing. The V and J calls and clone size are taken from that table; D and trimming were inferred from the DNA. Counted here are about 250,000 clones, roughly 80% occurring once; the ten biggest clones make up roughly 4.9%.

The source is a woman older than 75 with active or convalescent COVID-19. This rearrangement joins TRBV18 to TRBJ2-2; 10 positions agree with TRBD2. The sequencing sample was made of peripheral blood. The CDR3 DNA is TGTGCCAGCTCCCCCCTAGCGGGGGACACCGGGGAGCTGTTTTTT. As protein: CASSPLAGDTGELFF.